Below are 24 T cell receptor beta chains sequenced from a single sample in a study of response to subunit inactivated influenza vaccine. TCRdb used MiXCR to reprocess the RT-PCR reads, holding one entry per CDR3 protein. The sample yields roughly 790,000 distinct CDR3 sequences, 21% seen once. The specimen was PBMCs from blood, collected about 5 days after vaccination. The receptors shown here come from a man between 45 and 60 years old who received an inactivated influenza vaccine.

This clonotype was found a few times. V is TRBV7-2 and J is TRBJ1-1; D remains ambiguous. V lost 0 bases, J lost 5 bases, and 10 bases lay in between. The CDR3 spans 14 residues. Looked up from germline, CDR1 is SGHTA and CDR2 is FQGNSA. The CDR3 sequence: CASSLASTATEAFF. DNA for the CDR3: TGTGCCAGCAGCTTAGCGAGCACCGCGACTGAAGCTTTCTTT.

This clonotype was observed a few times. V gene TRBV20-1 combines with J gene TRBJ2-1, with D possibly being TRBD2 (6 bases). The CDR3 contains 13 residues. The V gene's germline CDR1 is DFQATT and CDR2 SNEGSKA (reference sequence). V lost 3 bases, J lost 10 bases, and 16 bases lay in between. The CDR3 loop reads CSARRQARGEQFF. The CDR3, as DNA: TGCAGTGCTAGGAGGCAGGCACGGGGGGAGCAGTTCTTC.

This clonotype appeared a few times. The rearrangement uses TRBV12-3 or TRBV12-4 and TRBJ2-6; D is unclear. This CDR3 is built from 15 residues. The V gene lost 1 base and the J gene lost 2 bases, with 6 bases spanning the gap. The CDR3 region has the DNA TGTGCCAGCAGTTTAGTACCGCCTGGGGCCAACGTCCTGACTTTC. Residues: CASSLVPPGANVLTF.

A few counts support this clonotype. The V and J genes are TRBV27 and TRBJ2-2; a possible D gene is TRBD2 (6 bases). Germline assignment: CDR1 MNHEY and CDR2 SMNVEV (reference sequence). The germline V and J ends were trimmed by 5 bases and 3 bases, with 25 bases remaining between them. The CDR3 has 19 residues. The CDR3 here is CASSRPPPSSEDYTGELFF. For the CDR3, the DNA is TGTGCCAGCAGTCGCCCTCCGCCCTCTAGCGAAGATTACACCGGGGAGCTGTTTTTT.

CDR3 DNA sequence: TGTGCCAGCAGTGACCGTTTAGCAACAGATACGCAGTATTTT. It yields the protein CASSDRLATDTQYF. This rearrangement joins TRBV12-3 or TRBV12-4 to TRBJ2-3; D unclear. The V gene lost 5 bases and the J gene lost 3 bases, with 12 bases spanning the gap. The CDR3 runs 14 residues.

The chain joins TRBV7-9 to TRBJ2-1; D is perhaps TRBD1 or TRBD2 (5 bases each). The CDR3 is 13 amino acids. Germline assignment: CDR1 SEHNR and CDR2 FQNEAQ (reference sequence). V lost 5 bases and J lost 5, with 10 bases in between. CDR3 residues: CASSGTEDNEQFF. The CDR3 DNA follows: TGTGCCAGCAGCGGGACGGAGGACAATGAGCAGTTCTTC.

V is TRBV9 and J is TRBJ2-1; 13 bases fit TRBD2. The V segment lost 8 bases and the J segment 6 bases; nucleotides outside the gene matches: 5. Germline-derived CDR1 and CDR2 are SGDLS and YYNGEE. The CDR3 totals 14 residues. As DNA, the CDR3 is TGTGCCAGAGGACTAGCGGGAGACTCCAATGAGCAGTTCTTC. It codes for CARGLAGDSNEQFF.

CDR3 sequence (DNA): TGCGCCAGCAGCCAAATGACTAGCGGGAGCCCCGCAGATACGCAGTATTTT. Its translation is CASSQMTSGSPADTQYF. This chain links TRBV4-3 with TRBJ2-3; 12 bases map to TRBD2. V lost 2 bases to trimming and J lost 4 bases; unmatched junction nucleotides: 7. The germline V gene has CDR1 LGHNA and CDR2 YSLEER. The length of the CDR3 is 17 residues.

The gene calls are TRBV5-5 and TRBJ1-1; the D is unclear. The V gene's germline CDR1 is SGHKS and CDR2 YYEKEE (reference sequence). The germline V and J ends were trimmed by 4 bases and 10 bases, with 20 bases remaining between them. The CDR3 totals 14 residues. This chain's CDR3 is CASSNPARDRVAFF. In nucleotides, the CDR3 is TGTGCCAGCAGCAATCCGGCCCGGGATCGTGTAGCTTTCTTT.

The sample holds a few counts of this clonotype. V usage is TRBV20-1 and J usage is TRBJ1-1; 9 bases match TRBD1. The length of the CDR3 is 12 residues. With 8 bases clipped from V and 6 bases from J, the junction kept 7 bases outside the gene matches. Looked up from germline, CDR1 is DFQATT and CDR2 is SNEGSKA (reference sequence). The CDR3 loop reads CSTPGQGPEAFF. As DNA, the CDR3 is TGCAGTACACCGGGACAGGGACCTGAAGCTTTCTTT.

This clonotype turned up a few times. V usage is TRBV7-2 and J usage is TRBJ2-1, with TRBD2 matching over 8 bases. The CDR3 covers 14 residues. V was pared by 5 bases and J by 9 bases, with 9 bases of the junction left unmatched. CDR1 is SGHTA, CDR2 FQGNSA, per germline. This chain's CDR3 is CASSPSGTRVEQFF. Written as DNA, the CDR3 is TGTGCCAGCAGCCCTTCCGGGACTAGGGTTGAGCAGTTCTTC.

The rearrangement links TRBV28 to TRBJ2-3, with TRBD1 matching over 8 bases. CDR1 and CDR2 from the germline V gene are MDHEN and SYDVKM. J lost 4 bases, V lost 2 bases, and 23 bases had no gene match. The CDR3 covers 21 residues. The CDR3, as DNA: TGTGCCAGCAGTTTAATGTTAAGGAAAGGCCTAGGACAGGGATTTCCAGATACGCAGTATTTT. It codes for CASSLMLRKGLGQGFPDTQYF.

A few counts support this clonotype. V usage is TRBV20-1 and J usage is TRBJ2-1; D remains ambiguous. This CDR3 comprises 16 residues. The V gene's germline CDR1 is DFQATT and CDR2 SNEGSKA (reference sequence). The V and J ends lost 0 bases and 2 bases respectively, with 14 bases between them. CDR3: CSARDRIASAYNEQFF. The CDR3 DNA reads TGCAGTGCTAGAGATCGAATTGCATCGGCCTACAATGAGCAGTTCTTC.

This clonotype was detected only a few times. The chain recombines TRBV7-2 with TRBJ1-5; D remains unclear. Trimming stripped 0 bases from V and 2 bases from J, with 11 bases between. CDR1 is SGHTA and CDR2 is FQGNSA in the germline V gene. The CDR3 is 16 residues long. Here the CDR3 reads CASSLAPGGGNQPQHF. CDR3 coding DNA: TGTGCCAGCAGCTTAGCCCCAGGAGGCGGCAATCAGCCCCAGCATTTT.

About this clonotype itself: Compared with germline, one end of the junction differs, possibly owing to a read error. The chain links TRBV20-1 to TRBJ2-7; 9 bases are a match to TRBD1. The germline V gene encodes CDR1 DFQATT and CDR2 SNEGSKA (reference sequence). The CDR3 loop spans 15 amino acids. This CDR3 reads CSASLGQGVSSEQYF. The CDR3, as DNA: TGCAGTGCTTCACTGGGACAGGGTGTATCCTCCGAGCAGTACTTC.

The rearrangement joins TRBV2 to TRBJ2-6; D unresolved. Germline CDR1 and CDR2: SNHLY and FYNNEI. Trimming stripped 9 bases from V and 2 bases from J, with 2 bases between. The CDR3 runs 11 residues. This CDR3 is CARAGANVLTF. DNA for the CDR3: TGTGCCAGGGCTGGGGCCAACGTCCTGACTTTC. Complete variable domain (other parts from reference TRBV2 and TRBJ2-6): EPEVTQTPSHQVTQMGQEVILRCVPISNHLYFYWYRQILGQKVEFLVSFYNNEISEKSEIFDDQFSVERPDGSNFTLKIRSTKLEDSAMYFCARAGANVLTFGAGSRLTVL.

The table lists this clonotype with a count of one. The rearrangement joins TRBV7-6 to TRBJ2-5, with a tentative D call TRBD2 (6 bases). The length of the CDR3 is 14 residues. CDR1 and CDR2 (germline): SGHVS, FNYEAQ. Trimming stripped 2 bases from V and 4 bases from J, with 11 bases between. This chain's CDR3 is CASSLTGERETQYF. For the CDR3, the DNA is TGTGCCAGCAGCTTAACGGGAGAACGAGAGACCCAGTACTTC.

The V gene is TRBV20-1, the J gene TRBJ2-5; D may be TRBD2 (6 bases). Germline-derived CDR1 and CDR2 are DFQATT and SNEGSKA (reference sequence). This CDR3 is 14 amino acids long. Trimming took 6 bases from V and 3 from J, leaving 17 bases between them. CDR3 DNA: TGCAGTGCCAACGAAGGGACGGGGGAAGAGACCCAGTACTTC. It is translated as CSANEGTGEETQYF.

This clonotype was found a few times. A much larger clone differs by one base, so this may be a read error. The genes are TRBV7-9 and TRBJ2-5; D not resolved. V lost 0 bases to trimming and J lost 5 bases, with 4 bases between them. The CDR3 length is 12 residues. The germline CDR1 and CDR2 sequences are SEHNR and FQNEAQ (reference sequence). Here the CDR3 DNA reads TGTGCCAGCAGCTTAGCAGTGGAGACCCAGTACTTC. Encoded protein: CASSLAVETQYF. Combining the CDR3 with reference TRBV7-9 and TRBJ2-5 gives the whole variable domain DTGVSQNPRHKITKRGQNVTFRCDPISEHNRLYWYRQTLGQGPEFLTYFQNEAQLEKSRLLSDRFSAERPKGSFSTLEIQRTEQGDSAMYLCASSLAVETQYFGPGTRLLVL.

V and J are TRBV4-3 and TRBJ2-5, with a tentative D call TRBD1 (6 bases). V was pared by 0 bases and J by 4 bases, with 15 bases between. Germline V gene lookup returns CDR1 LGHNA and CDR2 YSLEER. The CDR3 extends over 16 amino acids. The CDR3, as DNA: TGCGCCAGCAGCCAAGATGCAGCCAGGGGTCGAGAGACCCAGTACTTC. It encodes CASSQDAARGRETQYF.

This clonotype was seen a few times. This rearrangement joins TRBV19 to TRBJ2-7; D perhaps matches TRBD1 (6 bases). V was pared by 5 bases and J by 5 bases, with 16 bases between. The CDR3 consists of 14 residues. Germline-derived CDR1 and CDR2 are LNHDA and SQIVND (reference sequence). The chain's CDR3 is CASSPGHGTDEQYF. The CDR3 region has the DNA TGTGCCAGTAGTCCGGGACACGGGACGGACGAGCAGTACTTC. Variable domain in full (rest from reference TRBV19 and TRBJ2-7): DGGITQSPKYLFRKEGQNVTLSCEQNLNHDAMYWYRQDPGQGLRLIYYSQIVNDFQKGDIAEGYSVSREKKESFPLTVTSAQKNPTAFYLCASSPGHGTDEQYFGPGTRLTVT.

The chain recombines TRBV15 with TRBJ2-2; tentative D call: TRBD1 (5 bases). Germline V lookup: CDR1 LNHNV, CDR2 YYDKDF (reference sequence). This CDR3 is built from 18 residues. V lost 0 bases and J lost 0, with 14 bases in between. The CDR3 nucleotides read TGTGCCACCAGCAGAGATTTAGTAAGGGGTACGAACACCGGGGAGCTGTTTTTT. This gives the protein CATSRDLVRGTNTGELFF.

The chain uses TRBV20-1 and TRBJ2-2; TRBD2 aligns across 11 bases. The J segment lost 7 bases and the V segment lost 6 bases, leaving 13 bases of the junction unmatched. This CDR3 is 16 amino acids long. Germline assignment: CDR1 DFQATT and CDR2 SNEGSKA (reference sequence). The DNA for the CDR3 is TGCAGTGCGAAACATAGCGGGGGGGCACGTAGCGGGGAGCTGTTTTTT. It is translated as CSAKHSGGARSGELFF.

This clonotype was counted between two and nine times. V gene TRBV6-2 or TRBV6-3 combines with J gene TRBJ2-1, with 7 bases lining up with TRBD1. J gave up 0 bases and V 2 bases, and 10 bases lay outside the gene matches. CDR3 length: 18 amino acids. Germline assignment: CDR1 MNHEY and CDR2 SVGEGT. CDR3 region: CASSYLQGRSGSYNEQFF. The CDR3 DNA reads as TGTGCCAGCAGTTACCTACAGGGGAGATCTGGCTCCTACAATGAGCAGTTCTTC.